This note documents a single T cell receptor (beta chain) sequence. PCR employed 60 Vbeta and 13 Jbeta primers. Some clones are missing from TCRdb's copy, which holds only in-frame ones; the method was immunoSEQ multiplex PCR. The table for this sample gives around 100,000 clones. This entry is derived from a study of cytomegalovirus exposure and HLA in healthy donors. Germline CDR1 SGHNT, CDR2 YYREEE (reference sequence). Unmatched junction bases numbered 9, after V lost 4 bases and J lost 5 bases. CDR3 length equals 17 residues. The chain couples TRBV5-4 to TRBJ2-7, with 16 nucleotides matching TRBD2. Material for sequencing was PBMCs. The sequence was collected from a woman in her twenties or thirties in good health and CMV-seronegative. CDR3 sequence reads: CASSTGTSGGASDEQYF. DNA for the CDR3: TGTGCCAGCAGCACCGGGACTAGCGGGGGGGCTTCCGACGAGCAGTACTTC.